This T cell receptor beta chain was sequenced during a study of cytomegalovirus exposure and HLA in healthy donors. The CDR3 covers 11 residues. Trimming removed 3 bases from V and 7 bases from J, with 7 bases in between. Per germline, CDR1 DFQATT and CDR2 SNEGSKA (reference sequence). PCR employed 60 Vbeta and 13 Jbeta primers. Some clones are missing from TCRdb's copy, which holds only in-frame ones; the method was immunoSEQ multiplex PCR. Of around 200,000 clones listed, around four fifths are singletons. V is TRBV20-1 and J is TRBJ1-3; D not resolved. The receptor was derived from a woman aged 45-65 years in good health and CMV-seropositive. Sequencing input: PBMCs. CDR3 in DNA: TGCAGTGCTAGGGCCGGGAACACCATATATTTT. Protein sequence: CSARAGNTIYF.